The 8 T cell receptor beta chains below all came from one sample that was sequenced in a study of regulatory T cells in long-lasting Graves disease. Through Arm-PCR of CDR3 regions and iRepertoire HTBI primers, TCR beta libraries were built. TCRdb re-analysed the multiplex PCR reads in MiXCR, keeping a single row per CDR3 protein. This sample has 500,000 to 700,000 distinct CDR3 sequences, with around 30% found just once. Time point described: persistent/refractory GD, antithyroid drugs over 5 years with positive TRAb. RNA extracted from PBMCs served as the sequencing template. Source: peripheral blood mononuclear cells (PBMCs), taken when the disease was refractory, from a patient treated with antithyroid drugs. These receptor sequences come from a female donor with Graves disease.

The J gene is TRBJ1-1, the V gene TRBV6-5; D remains ambiguous. The CDR3 consists of 14 residues. Germline-derived CDR1 and CDR2 are MNHEY and SVGAGI. V gave up 2 bases and J gave up 5 bases, with 12 bases separating them. CDR3 in amino acids: CASSYAGRRTEAFF. As DNA, the CDR3 is TGTGCCAGCAGTTACGCCGGGCGGAGGACTGAAGCTTTCTTT.

This clonotype was counted between two and nine times. The J gene is TRBJ1-5, the V gene TRBV30; D possibly corresponds to TRBD1 (5 bases). The V end was cut by 3 bases, the J end by 7 bases, with 16 bases between. Germline V gene lookup returns CDR1 GTSNPN and CDR2 SVGIG (reference sequence). This CDR3 region has 14 residues. The CDR3, as DNA: TGTGCCTGGAGCGTTGCGCAGGGAGGCCAGCCCCAGCATTTT. As protein: CAWSVAQGGQPQHF.

This clonotype was observed a handful of times. V and J are TRBV20-1 and TRBJ2-1, with D possibly matching TRBD2 (7 bases). This CDR3 is built from 14 residues. Trimming stripped 2 bases from V and 7 bases from J, with 15 bases between. Per the germline V gene, CDR1 is DFQATT and CDR2 is SNEGSKA (reference sequence). The DNA of the CDR3 is TGCAGTGCTAGATCCGGGGGGAGGGGGAATGAGCAGTTCTTC. This sequence encodes CSARSGGRGNEQFF.

This clonotype was found a few times. The junction and the germline gene differ at one end; a read error may be behind it. This sequence joins TRBV10-3 and TRBJ1-1, with 10 bases that match TRBD1. The germline V gene encodes CDR1 ENHRY and CDR2 SYGVKD. The CDR3 sequence is 20 residues long. The CDR3 spells CAISYSEIPGTGDLNTGAFF. The CDR3 DNA reads as TGTGCCATCAGCTACTCAGAAATCCCGGGGACAGGGGACTTGAACACTGGAGCTTTCTTT.

In this sample, this clonotype turned up a few times. The chain joins TRBV2 to TRBJ2-5, with D possibly TRBD1 on 5 matching bases. CDR1 SNHLY and CDR2 FYNNEI come from the germline V gene. With 2 bases removed from V and 1 base from J, the gap between germline ends came to 14 bases. The CDR3 is 16 residues long. The CDR3 DNA is TGTGCCAGCAGTGAATGGGTAGGGGAAGGCCAAGAGACCCAGTACTTC. Its protein product is CASSEWVGEGQETQYF.

This clonotype was detected only a few times. This chain joins TRBV7-9 and TRBJ2-3, with D hard to call. V lost 2 bases, J lost 4 bases, and 7 bases lay in between. Germline CDR1 SEHNR, CDR2 FQNEAQ (reference sequence). This CDR3 comprises 13 residues. CDR3 coding DNA: TGTGCCAGCAGCTTACCAAGCGCAGATACGCAGTATTTT. Its protein is CASSLPSADTQYF.

This chain links TRBV13 with TRBJ1-2; possible D gene TRBD1, 5 bases. V lost 3 bases and J 1 base, leaving 9 bases between the germline ends. This CDR3 contains 14 residues. CDR1 PRHDT and CDR2 FYEKMQ come from the germline V gene (reference sequence). CDR3 residues: CASSFRGINYGYTF. CDR3 in DNA: TGTGCCAGCAGCTTTCGGGGGATTAACTATGGCTACACCTTC.

This clonotype occurred many times. V and J are TRBV2 and TRBJ1-5; a possible D gene is TRBD1 (6 bases). Germline CDR1 is SNHLY and CDR2 is FYNNEI. V lost 6 bases and J lost 1, with 19 bases in between. The CDR3 loop spans 17 amino acids. CDR3 loop: CASSLRVTGQSNQPQHF. The CDR3 bases are TGTGCCAGCAGCTTGAGAGTTACAGGGCAAAGCAATCAGCCCCAGCATTTT.